One sample yielded the 24 T cell receptor beta chains listed below, sequenced in a study of human T cells and chemical hapten exposure. The time point is: pre-sensitization, week 0. As for treatment: therapeutic diphenylcyclopropenone sensitization with weekly scalp DPC. From the RACE reads, TCRdb called clonotypes with MiXCR, one entry per CDR3 protein. The table has 65,000 to 90,000 distinct CDR3 sequences, roughly 15% seen once. This specimen was whole blood, taken in connection with sensitization to the hapten diphenylcyclopropenone (DPC). These receptors were taken from a woman aged 45-59 years with alopecia areata. Some clones in this sample may be carry-over from other donors' samples.

This clonotype showed up just a few times. The chain uses TRBV20-1 and TRBJ2-1, with D perhaps given as TRBD1 or TRBD2 (5 bases each). CDR1 and CDR2 from the germline V gene are DFQATT and SNEGSKA (reference sequence). The CDR3 spans 15 residues. Deletions cut 3 bases from V and 3 bases from J, with 15 bases between. CDR3: CSARGVGADYNEQFF. CDR3 nucleotides: TGCAGTGCTAGGGGCGTCGGGGCAGACTACAATGAGCAGTTCTTC.

At least ten counts were recorded for this clonotype. The chain links TRBV27 to TRBJ2-3; D call uncertain. The CDR3 sequence is 12 residues long. The germline gives CDR1 MNHEY, CDR2 SMNVEV (reference sequence). Trimming cost V 8 bases and J 2 bases, with 8 bases left between them. The CDR3 coding sequence is TGTGCCAGCGCTAGACTCACAGATACGCAGTATTTT. Amino acid sequence: CASARLTDTQYF.

This clonotype was observed a single time. The rearrangement uses TRBV19 and TRBJ2-7, with D tentatively TRBD2 (6 bases). CDR1 is LNHDA and CDR2 is SQIVND in the germline V gene (reference sequence). This CDR3 spans 13 amino acids. V was cut by 6 bases and J by 6 bases, with 15 bases left in between. CDR3 in DNA: TGTGCCAGTAGCCGAGTCGCGGGGCGCGAGCAGTACTTC. It specifies CASSRVAGREQYF.

There are many counts of this clonotype. This chain uses TRBV20-1 with TRBJ2-7; D remains unclear. The germline V gene encodes CDR1 DFQATT and CDR2 SNEGSKA (reference sequence). V was cut by 0 bases and J by 4 bases, with 10 bases left in between. CDR3 size: 13 residues. The CDR3 DNA reads TGCAGTGCTAGAGATTCGCGCGATTACGAGCAGTACTTC. This translates into CSARDSRDYEQYF.

Only a few counts were recorded for this clonotype. This chain uses TRBV3-1 with TRBJ2-5; 8 bases match TRBD1. Germline V lookup: CDR1 LGHDT, CDR2 YNNKEL (reference sequence). The CDR3 is made up of 15 amino acids. Trimming cost V 4 bases and J 5 bases; bases outside gene matches: 9. The DNA for the CDR3 is TGTGCCAGCAGCCTACAGGGGGATAGTCGCGAGACCCAGTACTTC. It is translated as CASSLQGDSRETQYF.

This clonotype was recorded a few times. CDR3 loop: CASSLGLAGGSTDTQYF. CDR3 coding DNA: TGCGCCAGCAGCTTGGGACTAGCGGGAGGGAGCACAGATACGCAGTATTTT. This rearrangement joins TRBV5-1 to TRBJ2-3; 14 bases map to TRBD2. The CDR3 covers 17 residues. The trim removed 0 bases at V and 0 bases at J, leaving 0 bases unmatched. The V gene's germline CDR1 is SGHRS and CDR2 YFSETQ. The entire variable domain, with the rest obtained from reference TRBV5-1 and TRBJ2-3, is as follows: KAGVTQTPRYLIKTRGQQVTLSCSPISGHRSVSWYQQTPGQGLQFLFEYFSETQRNKGNFPGRFSGRQFSNSRSEMNVSTLELGDSALYLCASSLGLAGGSTDTQYFGPGTRLTVL.

This chain connects TRBV3-1 to TRBJ2-5; D is unclear. The germline V and J ends were trimmed by 1 base and 5 bases, with 8 bases remaining between them. The CDR3 is made up of 13 amino acids. Germline lookup yields CDR1 LGHDT and CDR2 YNNKEL (reference sequence). CDR3 nucleotides: TGTGCCAGCAGCCAAGTGGACGGGGAGACCCAGTACTTC. This gives the protein CASSQVDGETQYF.

This clonotype rates as medium-sized. The chain carries TRBV20-1 and TRBJ2-3; 8 nucleotides agree with TRBD2. This CDR3 is built from 17 residues. Germline V gene lookup returns CDR1 DFQATT and CDR2 SNEGSKA (reference sequence). J gave up 4 bases and V 6 bases, and 18 bases lay outside the gene matches. Here the CDR3 reads CSARLSGGPSSSDTQYF. The CDR3 DNA reads TGCAGTGCCAGGCTTTCGGGAGGGCCTTCATCTTCAGATACGCAGTATTTT.

The rearrangement links TRBV30 to TRBJ2-1, with D perhaps TRBD2 (5 bases). Trimming left V 4 bases short and J 8 bases short, with 9 bases between. CDR1 is GTSNPN and CDR2 is SVGIG in the germline V gene (reference sequence). This CDR3 has 11 amino acids. CDR3 sequence: CAWKDFHEQFF. In DNA form, the CDR3 reads TGTGCCTGGAAGGACTTCCATGAGCAGTTCTTC. Variable domain in full (rest from reference TRBV30 and TRBJ2-1): SQTIHQWPATLVQPVGSPLSLECTVEGTSNPNLYWYRQAAGRGLQLLFYSVGIGQISSEVPQNLSASRPQDRQFILSSKKLLLSDSGFYLCAWKDFHEQFFGPGTRLTVL.

In this sample, this clonotype turned up a few times. The V and J genes are TRBV20-1 and TRBJ2-7; TRBD2 might be the D (6 bases). CDR3 length equals 13 residues. V was shortened by 3 bases and J by 2 bases, with 11 bases between the two germline ends. CDR1 is DFQATT, CDR2 SNEGSKA, per germline (reference sequence). The CDR3 DNA reads as TGCAGTGCTAGGGACCCGGGGGCCTACGAGCAGTACTTC. Protein product: CSARDPGAYEQYF.

A few counts support this clonotype. The chain is built from TRBV18 and TRBJ2-5, with D possibly being TRBD1 (6 bases). The V and J ends lost 0 bases and 2 bases respectively, with 7 bases between them. Germline V lookup: CDR1 KGHSH, CDR2 LQKENI. The CDR3 has 14 amino acids. The CDR3 nucleotides read TGTGCCAGCTCACCACCCGGACAGCAAGAGACCCAGTACTTC. This codes for CASSPPGQQETQYF.

The J gene is TRBJ2-1, the V gene TRBV7-9; 8 bases map to TRBD2. The CDR3 is 12 residues long. The germline V gene has CDR1 SEHNR and CDR2 FQNEAQ (reference sequence). J was trimmed by 8 bases and V by 8 bases; bases with no gene match: 5. CDR3 nucleotides: TGTGCCAGCGAGCGGGAGAACGATGAGCAGTTCTTC. Amino acids: CASERENDEQFF.

The sample holds a few counts of this clonotype. V and J are TRBV29-1 and TRBJ2-7; D might be TRBD1 (5 bases). Trimming took 7 bases from V and 2 from J, leaving 18 bases between them. CDR1 and CDR2 from the germline V gene are SQVTM and ANQGSEA. CDR3 length: 14 residues. CDR3 DNA: TGCAGCGCTGCAGCCAGCCAGGGCACCTACGAGCAGTACTTC. The encoded protein is CSAAASQGTYEQYF.

This clonotype came up a few times. This sequence joins TRBV20-1 and TRBJ2-1; D is unresolved. The CDR3 runs to 10 residues. Germline V CDR1 and CDR2: DFQATT, SNEGSKA (reference sequence). The V gene lost 1 base and the J gene lost 12 bases, with 7 bases spanning the gap. The CDR3 DNA sequence: TGCAGTGCTAGAGGAACGTGGCAGTTCTTC. Its translation: CSARGTWQFF.

The chain combines TRBV4-2 with TRBJ2-2; possible D gene TRBD2, 6 bases. The V end lost 1 base, the J end lost 7 bases, and 16 bases lay between the germline ends. This CDR3 is 16 amino acids long. Germline loops: CDR1 LGHNA, CDR2 YNFKEQ. CDR3 coding DNA: TGTGCCAGCAGCCAAGTAAGCGGCGGGGCGAGCGGGGAGCTGTTTTTT. Translation: CASSQVSGGASGELFF.

This clonotype occurred a few times. V gene TRBV7-6 combines with J gene TRBJ2-1, with 8 nucleotides matching TRBD2. This CDR3 has 16 amino acids. Unmatched junction bases numbered 11, after V lost 5 bases and J lost 5 bases. The germline CDR1 and CDR2 sequences are SGHVS and FNYEAQ. Here the CDR3 DNA reads TGTGCCAGCAGCCGATCAGCGGGAGCTCCCGACAATGAGCAGTTCTTC. As protein: CASSRSAGAPDNEQFF.

This clonotype was counted only a few times. The chain links TRBV4-1 to TRBJ1-1; D is perhaps TRBD1 (6 bases). CDR1 MGHRA and CDR2 YSYEKL come from the germline V gene. Deletions cut 4 bases from V and 9 bases from J, with 24 bases between. CDR3 length: 16 amino acids. CDR3 in amino acids: CASSPPTARGIEKAFF. The CDR3 DNA reads as TGCGCCAGCAGCCCCCCGACGGCCAGGGGAATCGAGAAAGCTTTCTTT.

This clonotype was seen more than once but under ten times. The chain couples TRBV7-6 to TRBJ2-5, with 7 bases fitting TRBD2. CDR1 is SGHVS, CDR2 FNYEAQ, per germline. The CDR3 is 13 amino acids. J lost 4 bases, V lost 5 bases, and 4 bases had no gene match. CDR3 DNA: TGTGCCAGCAGCCAACTAGCGTCAGAGACCCAGTACTTC. Translating it yields CASSQLASETQYF.

This clonotype was observed a handful of times. The chain has TRBV9 and TRBJ2-1; 8 bases are shared with TRBD2. Germline CDR1 is SGDLS and CDR2 is YYNGEE. V was clipped by 0 bases and J by 4 bases; unmatched bases: 3. The CDR3 loop spans 15 amino acids. Written as DNA, the CDR3 is TGTGCCAGCAGCGTAGGTAGCGGGGAATACAATGAGCAGTTCTTC. Translating gives CASSVGSGEYNEQFF.

In this sample, this clonotype turned up many times. This chain links TRBV20-1 with TRBJ2-1, with 10 positions matching TRBD2. The V segment lost 3 bases and the J segment 8 bases; nucleotides outside the gene matches: 7. The V gene's germline CDR1 is DFQATT and CDR2 SNEGSKA (reference sequence). This CDR3 comprises 14 residues. The CDR3 nucleotides are TGCAGTGCTAGGCCAGCGGGAGGGATCGATGAGCAGTTCTTC. This translates into CSARPAGGIDEQFF.

This clonotype has ten or more counts. This chain joins TRBV7-2 and TRBJ2-3; 7 bases are a match to TRBD2. V dropped 5 bases and J dropped 0; count of bases not matched to a gene: 2. Germline CDR1 is SGHTA and CDR2 is FQGNSA. This CDR3 region has 14 residues. Here the CDR3 DNA reads TGTGCCAGCAGCCCTAGCGGCAGCACAGATACGCAGTATTTT. Translation gives CASSPSGSTDTQYF.

The chain combines TRBV29-1 with TRBJ2-5; a possible D gene is TRBD1 (6 bases). V lost 8 bases and J 1 base, leaving 8 bases between the germline ends. This CDR3 spans 11 amino acids. From germline, CDR1 is SQVTM and CDR2 ANQGSEA. CDR3 region: CSHRAQETQYF. The CDR3 DNA reads as TGCAGCCACAGGGCCCAAGAGACCCAGTACTTC.

This chain links TRBV14 with TRBJ2-7; no reliable D call. This CDR3 spans 13 amino acids. Germline V gene data show CDR1 as SGHDN and CDR2 as FVKESK. Deletions cut 0 bases from V and 7 bases from J, with 10 bases between. CDR3 bases: TGTGCCAGCAGCCAAGATCTAGAATCGGAGCAGTACTTC. Protein product: CASSQDLESEQYF.

This clonotype was detected only a few times. The CDR3 loop is CASSTSQGSTDTQYF. In DNA form, the CDR3 reads TGCGCCAGCTCCACTTCACAGGGGAGCACAGATACGCAGTATTTT. The J gene is TRBJ2-3, the V gene TRBV5-1; 7 bases fit TRBD1. Germline V gene sequence: CDR1 SGHRS, CDR2 YFSETQ. This CDR3 has 15 residues. J gave up 0 bases and V 7 bases, and 8 bases lay outside the gene matches.